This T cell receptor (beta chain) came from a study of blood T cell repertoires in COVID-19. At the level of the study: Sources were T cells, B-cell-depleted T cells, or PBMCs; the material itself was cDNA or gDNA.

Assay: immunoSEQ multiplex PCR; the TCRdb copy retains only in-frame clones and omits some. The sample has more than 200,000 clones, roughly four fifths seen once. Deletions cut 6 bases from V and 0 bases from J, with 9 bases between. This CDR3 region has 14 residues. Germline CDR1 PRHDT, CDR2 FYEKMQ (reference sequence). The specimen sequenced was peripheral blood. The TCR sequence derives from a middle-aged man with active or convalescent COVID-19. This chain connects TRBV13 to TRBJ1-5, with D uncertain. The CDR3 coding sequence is TGTGCCAGCAGGAAGCTCGGTAGCAATCAGCCCCAGCATTTT. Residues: CASRKLGSNQPQHF.